This is a list of T cell receptor beta chains from one sample in a study of blood T cell repertoires in COVID-19. Generated by immunoSEQ multiplex PCR, the TCRdb table keeps only in-frame clones and is missing some. The sample lists approximately 180,000 clones, roughly 88% occurring once. Material: peripheral blood. These receptors came from a woman older than 75 with acute or convalescent COVID-19. The CDR3 runs from the conserved cysteine through the conserved F or W. Each record gives: clone size, D gene, V gene, J gene, CDR3 DNA, CDR3 protein. A D gene is named only where the DNA matches it firmly. The size field is filled for only some rows; it gives once, few, many or a size class.

-	TRBD2	TRBV7-2	TRBJ2-1	TGTGCCAGCAGCTTACGGCCAAGACTAGCGGGGGGTAACAATGAGCAGTTCTTC	CASSLRPRLAGGNNEQFF
-	-	TRBV10-2	TRBJ1-5	TGCGCCAGCAGTGGACGACAGTACAATCAGCCCCAGCATTTT	CASSGRQYNQPQHF
-	-	TRBV2	TRBJ1-1	TGTGCCAGCAGTATCGGACAGACCACTGAAGCTTTCTTT	CASSIGQTTEAFF
-	-	TRBV24-1	TRBJ2-2	TGTGCCATACTAAACTTCGCGAACACCGGGGAGCTGTTTTTT	CAILNFANTGELFF
-	-	TRBV5-8	TRBJ1-1	TGTGCCAGCAGCTTGGGGAGGGAGAGCACTGAAGCTTTCTTT	CASSLGRESTEAFF
once	-	TRBV11-2	TRBJ1-1	TGTGCCAGCAGCTTAGGGGTAGGGGACTATATGGTGGAAGCTTTCTTT	CASSLGVGDYMVEAFF
-	TRBD1	TRBV5-1	TRBJ2-6	TGCGCCAGCAGCTGGGACAGAAGCTCTGGGGCCAACGTCCTGACTTTC	CASSWDRSSGANVLTF
-	-	TRBV7-8	TRBJ2-1	TGTGCCAGCAGATCCAGGGGCTCCTACAATGAGCAGTTCTTC	CASRSRGSYNEQFF
once	-	TRBV6-1	TRBJ1-2	TGTGCCAGCAGTGAATGGGAGGGACTAGGCTACACCTTC	CASSEWEGLGYTF
-	TRBD2	TRBV5-6	TRBJ2-5	TGTGCCAGCAGCTTTCCCGGGACTAGCGTCCAAGAGACCCAGTACTTC	CASSFPGTSVQETQYF
-	-	TRBV9	TRBJ1-3	TGTGCCAGCAGCGCTTATGGAAACACCATATATTTT	CASSAYGNTIYF
-	-	TRBV5-4	TRBJ2-5	TGTGCCAGCAGCCGGGGTACTCTACCGCAAGAGACCCAGTACTTC	CASSRGTLPQETQYF
-	-	TRBV7-2	TRBJ2-5	TGTGCCAGCAGTAGGGGCAGGGAAGAGACCCAGTACTTC	CASSRGREETQYF
-	-	TRBV11-3	TRBJ1-6	TGTGCCAGCAGCGCCTCGGGAAACCGGAATTCACCCCTCCACTTT	CASSASGNRNSPLHF
once	-	TRBV5-1	TRBJ2-2	TGCGCCAGCAGCTTGGATGGGCGTGGGACCGGGGAGCTGTTTTTT	CASSLDGRGTGELFF
once	-	TRBV4-1	TRBJ1-1	TGCGCCAGCAGCCAAGACTACGGCACTGAAGCTTTCTTT	CASSQDYGTEAFF
-	-	TRBV10-3	TRBJ1-2	TGTGCCATCAGTTCCCCCGGTCGCCAAGTGCACACCTTC	CAISSPGRQVHTF
-	TRBD2	TRBV7-2	TRBJ2-3	TGTGCCAGCAGCTTAGTTCGGACTAGGGGCGGGACAGATACGCAGTATTTT	CASSLVRTRGGTDTQYF
-	-	TRBV19	TRBJ2-4	TGTGCCAGTACCGCGCAGGTAGCCAAAAACATTCAGTACTTC	CASTAQVAKNIQYF
-	TRBD1	TRBV11-2	TRBJ2-5	TGTGCCAGCAGCTCCAACAGGGGGCGAAGGGCAGAGACCCAGTACTTC	CASSSNRGRRAETQYF
-	-	TRBV5-4	TRBJ2-7	TGTGCCAGCAGCTTTCGACAAAACGAGCAGTACTTC	CASSFRQNEQYF
-	-	TRBV6-5	TRBJ1-5	TGTGCCAGCAGTTACAGTGAGAATCAGCCCCAGCATTTT	CASSYSENQPQHF
-	TRBD1	TRBV3-1/TRBV3-2	TRBJ1-2	TGTGCCAGCAGCCCTACGTTCGGGACAGGGCAAGGCTACACCTTC	CASSPTFGTGQGYTF
-	TRBD1	TRBV5-1	TRBJ2-6	TGCGCCAGCAGCCACGCCGGGACAGGGAAATCCGGGGCCAACGTCCTGACTTTC	CASSHAGTGKSGANVLTF
-	-	TRBV18	TRBJ1-3	TGTGCCAGCTCACCACCGGACAGACTTAACTCTGGAAACACCATATATTTT	CASSPPDRLNSGNTIYF
-	TRBD2	TRBV7-2	TRBJ2-3	TGTGCCAGCAGCTTAGGATTAGCGGGGCCCACAGATACGCAGTATTTT	CASSLGLAGPTDTQYF
-	TRBD1	TRBV7-2	TRBJ1-6	TGTGCCAGCAGCTTAACAGGGGGCTCACCCCTCCACTTT	CASSLTGGSPLHF
-	-	TRBV5-1	TRBJ1-5	TGCGCCAGCAGCCCGACAGGCGATCAGCCCCAGCATTTT	CASSPTGDQPQHF
-	TRBD2	TRBV27	TRBJ2-2	TGTGCCAGCACCAGGGACGGGAGGGGCACCGGGGAGCTGTTTTTT	CASTRDGRGTGELFF
-	-	TRBV27	TRBJ1-1	TGTGCCAGCACCGCAGGGTTCGGCACTGAAGCTTTCTTT	CASTAGFGTEAFF
-	-	TRBV7-8	TRBJ1-2	TGTGCCAGCAGCTTAGGGCGGGGGCAGCGAGCTAACTATGGCTACACCTTC	CASSLGRGQRANYGYTF
once	TRBD1	TRBV25-1	TRBJ1-2	TGTGCCAGCAGCGGCAGGGGGCCGTTTGGCTACACCTTC	CASSGRGPFGYTF